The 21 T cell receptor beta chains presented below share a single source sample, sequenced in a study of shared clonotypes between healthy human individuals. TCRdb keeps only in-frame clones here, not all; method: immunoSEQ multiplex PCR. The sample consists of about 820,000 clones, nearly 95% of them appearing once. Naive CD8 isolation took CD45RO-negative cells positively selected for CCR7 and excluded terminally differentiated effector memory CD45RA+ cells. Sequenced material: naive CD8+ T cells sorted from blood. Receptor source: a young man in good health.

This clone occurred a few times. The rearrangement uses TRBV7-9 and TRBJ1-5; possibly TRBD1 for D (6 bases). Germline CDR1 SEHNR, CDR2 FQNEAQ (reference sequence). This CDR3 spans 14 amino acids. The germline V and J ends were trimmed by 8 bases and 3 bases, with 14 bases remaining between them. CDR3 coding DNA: TGTGCCAGCTCCCACCGGGACACCAATCAGCCCCAGCATTTT. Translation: CASSHRDTNQPQHF.

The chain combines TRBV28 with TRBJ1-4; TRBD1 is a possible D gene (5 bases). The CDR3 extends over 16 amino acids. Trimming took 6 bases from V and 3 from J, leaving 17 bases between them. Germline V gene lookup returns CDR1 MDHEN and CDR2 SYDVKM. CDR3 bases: TGTGCCAGCAGAAATCTTTTGACAGCCGCTAATGAAAAACTGTTTTTT. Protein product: CASRNLLTAANEKLFF.

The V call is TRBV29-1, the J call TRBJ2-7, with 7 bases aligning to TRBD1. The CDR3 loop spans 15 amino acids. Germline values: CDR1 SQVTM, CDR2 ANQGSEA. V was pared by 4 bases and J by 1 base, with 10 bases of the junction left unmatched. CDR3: CSVVGRGTESYEQYF. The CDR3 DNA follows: TGCAGCGTTGTAGGTAGGGGGACAGAGTCCTACGAGCAGTACTTC.

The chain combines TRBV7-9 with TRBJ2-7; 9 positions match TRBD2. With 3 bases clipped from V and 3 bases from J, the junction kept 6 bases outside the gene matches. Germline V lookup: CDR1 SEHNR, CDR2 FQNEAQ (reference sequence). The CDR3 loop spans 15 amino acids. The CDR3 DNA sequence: TGTGCCAGCAGCTTGCGGCTAGCGGGACGCTACGAGCAGTACTTC. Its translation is CASSLRLAGRYEQYF.

The CDR3 region is CASSKPGVYFTGELFF. CDR3 bases: TGTGCCAGCAGCAAACCAGGGGTCTATTTCACCGGGGAGCTGTTTTTT. V is TRBV21-1 and J is TRBJ2-2; no DNA check was done on the table's D call, TRBD1. TRBV21-1 is annotated as a pseudogene. CDR3 length: 16 amino acids.

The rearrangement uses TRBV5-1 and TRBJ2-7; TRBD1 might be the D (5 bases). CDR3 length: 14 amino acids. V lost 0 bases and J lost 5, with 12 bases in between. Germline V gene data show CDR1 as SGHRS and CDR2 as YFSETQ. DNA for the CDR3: TGCGCCAGCAGCTTGGGGTCAGGGTATAACGAGCAGTACTTC. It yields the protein CASSLGSGYNEQYF.

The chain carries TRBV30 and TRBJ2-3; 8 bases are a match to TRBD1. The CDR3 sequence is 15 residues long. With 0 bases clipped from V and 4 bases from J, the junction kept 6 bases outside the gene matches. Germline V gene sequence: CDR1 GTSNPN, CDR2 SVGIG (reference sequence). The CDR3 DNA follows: TGTGCCTGGAGTGTGGGGACAGGATCCGCAGATACGCAGTATTTT. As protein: CAWSVGTGSADTQYF.

The DNA for the CDR3 is TGTGCCAGCAGCCCCCGACTAGCGGGAGTTGAGGAGCAGTACTTC. It translates to CASSPRLAGVEEQYF. The V call is TRBV28, the J call TRBJ2-7; 12 bases fit TRBD2. V lost 6 bases, J lost 7 bases, and 10 bases stayed unmatched. Germline assignment: CDR1 MDHEN and CDR2 SYDVKM. The CDR3 totals 15 residues.

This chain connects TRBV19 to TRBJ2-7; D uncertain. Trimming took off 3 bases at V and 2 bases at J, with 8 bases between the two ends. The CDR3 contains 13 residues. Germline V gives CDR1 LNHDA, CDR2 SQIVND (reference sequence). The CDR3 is CASSIRVTYEQYF. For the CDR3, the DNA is TGTGCCAGTAGTATTCGGGTGACCTACGAGCAGTACTTC. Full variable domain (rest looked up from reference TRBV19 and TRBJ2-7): DGGITQSPKYLFRKEGQNVTLSCEQNLNHDAMYWYRQDPGQGLRLIYYSQIVNDFQKGDIAEGYSVSREKKESFPLTVTSAQKNPTAFYLCASSIRVTYEQYFGPGTRLTVT.

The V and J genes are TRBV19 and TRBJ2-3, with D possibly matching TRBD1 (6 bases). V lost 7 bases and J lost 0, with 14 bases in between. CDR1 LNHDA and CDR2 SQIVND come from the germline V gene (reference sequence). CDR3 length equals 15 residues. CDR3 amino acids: CASTLGASSTDTQYF. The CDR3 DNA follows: TGTGCCAGTACCCTGGGGGCATCTAGCACAGATACGCAGTATTTT.

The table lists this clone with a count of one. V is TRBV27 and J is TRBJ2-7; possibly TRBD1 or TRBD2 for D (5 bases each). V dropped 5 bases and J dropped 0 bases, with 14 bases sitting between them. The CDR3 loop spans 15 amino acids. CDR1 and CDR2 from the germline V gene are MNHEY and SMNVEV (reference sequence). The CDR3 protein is CASSPRGSSSYEQYF. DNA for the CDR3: TGTGCCAGCAGTCCCCGGGGCAGTAGCTCCTACGAGCAGTACTTC.

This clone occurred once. The CDR3 DNA reads TGTGCCAGCAGCTATGCCGGGACACTTAGCACAGATACGCAGTATTTT. Translated, it gives CASSYAGTLSTDTQYF. The gene calls are TRBV5-8 and TRBJ2-3; a possible D gene is TRBD1 (6 bases). Germline V gene sequence: CDR1 SGHTS, CDR2 YDEGEE. V lost 3 bases and J lost 0, with 14 bases in between. CDR3 length: 16 residues.

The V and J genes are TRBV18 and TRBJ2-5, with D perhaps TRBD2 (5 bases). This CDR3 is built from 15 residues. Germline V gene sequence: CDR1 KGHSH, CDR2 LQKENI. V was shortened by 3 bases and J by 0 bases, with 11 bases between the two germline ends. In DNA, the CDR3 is TGTGCCAGCTCACCCTCCGGGGAATACCAAGAGACCCAGTACTTC. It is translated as CASSPSGEYQETQYF.

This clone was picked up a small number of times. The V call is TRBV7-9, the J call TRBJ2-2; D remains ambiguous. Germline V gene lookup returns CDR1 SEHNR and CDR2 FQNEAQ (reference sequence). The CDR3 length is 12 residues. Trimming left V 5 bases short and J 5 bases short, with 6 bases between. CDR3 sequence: CASSAGTGELFF. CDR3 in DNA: TGTGCCAGCAGCGCAGGAACCGGGGAGCTGTTTTTT.

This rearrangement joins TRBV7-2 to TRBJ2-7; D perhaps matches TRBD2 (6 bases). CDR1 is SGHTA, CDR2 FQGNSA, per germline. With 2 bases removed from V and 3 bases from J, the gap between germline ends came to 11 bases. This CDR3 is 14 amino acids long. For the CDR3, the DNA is TGTGCCAGCAGCTTACCGGTGCGGGACTACGAGCAGTACTTC. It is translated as CASSLPVRDYEQYF.

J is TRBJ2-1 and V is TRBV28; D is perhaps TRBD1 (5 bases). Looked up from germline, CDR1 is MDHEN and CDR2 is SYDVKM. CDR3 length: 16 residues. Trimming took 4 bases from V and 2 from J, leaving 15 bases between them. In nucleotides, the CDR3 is TGTGCCAGCAGTTCCCCCGCAGGGCATCCCTACAATGAGCAGTTCTTC. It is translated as CASSSPAGHPYNEQFF.

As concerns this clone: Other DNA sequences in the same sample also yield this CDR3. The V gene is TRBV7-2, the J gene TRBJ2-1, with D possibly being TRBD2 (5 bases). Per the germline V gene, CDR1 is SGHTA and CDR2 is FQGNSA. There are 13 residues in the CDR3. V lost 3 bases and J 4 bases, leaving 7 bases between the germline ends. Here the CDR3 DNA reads TGTGCCAGCAGCTTTACTAGTTACAATGAGCAGTTCTTC. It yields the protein CASSFTSYNEQFF.

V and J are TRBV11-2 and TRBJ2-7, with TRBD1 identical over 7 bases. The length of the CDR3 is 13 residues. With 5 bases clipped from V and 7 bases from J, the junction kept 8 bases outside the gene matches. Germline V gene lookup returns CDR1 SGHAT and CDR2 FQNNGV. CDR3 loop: CASSPGQPQEQYF. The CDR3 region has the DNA TGTGCCAGCAGCCCGGGACAGCCCCAAGAGCAGTACTTC.

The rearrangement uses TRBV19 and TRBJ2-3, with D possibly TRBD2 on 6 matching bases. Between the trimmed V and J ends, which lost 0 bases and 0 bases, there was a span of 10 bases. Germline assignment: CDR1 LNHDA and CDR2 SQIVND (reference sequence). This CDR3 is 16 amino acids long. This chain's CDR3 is CASSIDPGGSTDTQYF. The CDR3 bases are TGTGCCAGTAGTATAGATCCCGGGGGAAGCACAGATACGCAGTATTTT.

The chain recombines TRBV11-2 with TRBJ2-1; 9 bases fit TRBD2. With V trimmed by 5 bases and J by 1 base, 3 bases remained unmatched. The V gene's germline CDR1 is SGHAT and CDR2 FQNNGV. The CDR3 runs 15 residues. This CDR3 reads CASSTSGRSYNEQFF. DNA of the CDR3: TGTGCCAGCAGCACAAGCGGGAGGTCCTACAATGAGCAGTTCTTC.

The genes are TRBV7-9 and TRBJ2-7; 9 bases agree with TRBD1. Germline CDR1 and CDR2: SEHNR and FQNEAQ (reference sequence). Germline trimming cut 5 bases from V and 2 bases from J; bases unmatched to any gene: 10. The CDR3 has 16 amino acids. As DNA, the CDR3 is TGTGCCAGCAGCAGAAGCCGGGACAGGGACACCTACGAGCAGTACTTC. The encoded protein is CASSRSRDRDTYEQYF. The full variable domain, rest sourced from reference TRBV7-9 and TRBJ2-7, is DTGVSQNPRHKITKRGQNVTFRCDPISEHNRLYWYRQTLGQGPEFLTYFQNEAQLEKSRLLSDRFSAERPKGSFSTLEIQRTEQGDSAMYLCASSRSRDRDTYEQYFGPGTRLTVT.